In this sample, the clone carrying this T cell receptor (beta chain) is medium-sized (0.01 to 0.1%). Its antigen is not known. TCRdb called the 5' RACE reads again in MiXCR, with one record for every CDR3 protein. The sample carries around 5,200 distinct CDR3 sequences, 15% to 20% recorded once. This entry comes from a study of spatial heterogeneity in lung cancer. Overall study findings and caveats: The number of expanded tumor alpha and beta chains correlated with mutation number.

V gave up 3 bases and J gave up 4 bases, with 12 bases separating them. Germline V gene data show CDR1 as SQVTM and CDR2 as ANQGSEA. The CDR3 runs to 13 residues. The sample's time point: sample taken at primary tumor resection. The receptor's source is a male donor with early-stage non-small cell lung cancer. Specimen: lung tumor tissue, collected at surgery. The rearrangement uses TRBV29-1 and TRBJ2-5; perhaps TRBD1 as D (6 bases). As DNA, the CDR3 is TGCAGCGTTGAGCCAGGGGTGAGAGAGACCCAGTACTTC. Its translation is CSVEPGVRETQYF.